This TCR beta chain was identified during a study of cytomegalovirus exposure and HLA in healthy donors. Regarding this clone: The antigen remains unidentified.

Study-level findings and limits: A classifier reportedly called cytomegalovirus status with high sensitivity and specificity.

PCR employed 60 Vbeta and 13 Jbeta primers. Libraries were prepared by immunoSEQ multiplex PCR; TCRdb keeps only in-frame clonotypes and omits some of them. Among 95,000 to 150,000 clones listed, 80% were seen once. The clonotype comes from a female donor in good health and CMV-seropositive. Sequencing was carried out using PBMCs.

CDR3 nucleotides: TGTGCCAGCAGCCTAGGACTGCTAGAGACCCAGTACTTC. Its translation: CASSLGLLETQYF. This rearrangement joins TRBV7-8 to TRBJ2-5; possibly TRBD2 for D (5 bases). Germline assignment: CDR1 SGHVS and CDR2 FQNEAQ. The CDR3 has 13 amino acids. V was cut by 5 bases and J by 4 bases, with 11 bases left in between.